This T cell receptor beta chain was found in a study of blood T cell repertoires in COVID-19. In the study overall: Samples of COVID-19 (acute and convalescent) were obtained from the United States, Italy and Spain. PBMCs, B-cell-depleted T cells, or T cells were the source of the cDNA or gDNA that made up the material.

Methods used by the authors: Counts of nucleated cells, estimated from reference gene primer amplification, were obtained. Assay: immunoSEQ multiplex PCR; the TCRdb copy retains only in-frame clones and omits some. V and J calls and clone size are given by that table; D and trimming were obtained from the DNA. The sample lists more than 95,000 clones; about 90% were seen once. After removal of 1 base from V and 2 bases from J, the junction contained 7 bases not matched to a gene. Germline CDR1 SGHTA, CDR2 FQGTGA. The CDR3 sequence is 16 residues long. The V gene is TRBV7-3, the J gene TRBJ2-5; 7 positions match TRBD2. The source is an older woman with acute or convalescent COVID-19. Sequenced input: peripheral blood. Here the CDR3 reads CASSLSTGGLQETQYF. CDR3 bases: TGTGCCAGCAGCTTAAGTACGGGAGGCTTACAAGAGACCCAGTACTTC.